The following is a T cell receptor (beta chain) sequence with its context. Clones were sequenced by immunoSEQ multiplex PCR, and TCRdb holds only the in-frame ones, with some missing. The sample shows over 60,000 clones, approximately 74% of them seen only once. The data were taken from a study of T cells in tumors after PD-1 blockade. Looked up from germline, CDR1 is SGHRS and CDR2 is YFSETQ. There are 12 residues in the CDR3. Between the trimmed V and J ends, which lost 4 bases and 2 bases, there was a span of 6 bases. This chain joins TRBV5-1 and TRBJ2-5; D is perhaps TRBD2 (5 bases). The material sequenced was PBMCs, taken after anti-PD-1 treatment. This sequence was found in a human donor with basal cell carcinoma. CDR3: CASSERQETQYF. CDR3 nucleotides: TGCGCCAGCAGCGAGCGGCAAGAGACCCAGTACTTC.